The T cell receptor (beta chain) under discussion was sequenced for a study of radiation and T cells in renal cell carcinoma. This CDR3 is 13 amino acids long. The V and J ends lost 3 bases and 3 bases respectively, with 8 bases between them. CDR1 is SGHTA, CDR2 FQGNSA, per germline. Details on this clone: Its matching antigen is unknown.

TCRdb's table, derived via immunoSEQ multiplex PCR, lists solely in-frame clones and lacks some. Of around 29,000 clones in the sample, roughly 80% were seen once. Time point meaning: blood 4 weeks post-SBRT, at nephrectomy. As to treatment: 15 Gy SBRT to primary tumor, nephrectomy 4 weeks later. Nephrectomy followed 15 Gy stereotactic body radiation by 4 weeks. Study results and caveats: Baseline intratumoral clonotype presence is unknown without pretreatment biopsies. In blood, top tumor clones expanded by 2 weeks, shrinking by 4.

Sequenced here: blood, sampled from a patient whose treatment included radiotherapy and nephrectomy. The rearrangement joins TRBV7-2 to TRBJ1-1, with D unclear. The clonotype comes from a man aged 60 to 75 with renal cell carcinoma. CDR3 sequence (DNA): TGTGCCAGCAGCTTTAAGGTTTACACTGAAGCTTTCTTT. Protein product: CASSFKVYTEAFF.